Each of the 28 T cell receptor beta chains below was sequenced from the same sample in a study of radiotherapy plus CTLA-4 blockade in lung cancer. Using immunoSEQ multiplex PCR, the repertoire was profiled, and TCRdb retains in-frame clones only, with some absent. In the table there are 26,000 or so clones, 65% to 80% of which are singletons. The specimen comprised peripheral blood, sampled from a patient treated with radiotherapy plus ipilimumab. These TCRs come from a human donor with non-small cell lung cancer who had stable disease on radiotherapy plus ipilimumab.

The rearrangement joins TRBV25-1 to TRBJ1-2; D perhaps matches TRBD1 (6 bases). The CDR3 has 13 residues. The germline CDR1 and CDR2 sequences are MGHDK and SYGVNS. V lost 5 bases, J lost 8 bases, and 15 bases lay in between. This CDR3 is CASSIVGGSGYTF. DNA for the CDR3: TGTGCCAGCAGTATCGTAGGGGGGAGCGGCTACACCTTC.

The table lists this clone with a count of one. V and J are TRBV4-1 and TRBJ1-3; TRBD1 agrees at 10 bases. The V and J ends lost 4 bases and 2 bases, in that order; junction bases with no gene match: 11. CDR1 and CDR2 from the germline V gene are MGHRA and YSYEKL. CDR3 length: 18 amino acids. CDR3: CASSPDRGYVLTGNTIYF. CDR3 bases: TGCGCCAGCAGCCCGGACAGGGGGTACGTTTTAACTGGAAACACCATATATTTT.

The chain couples TRBV6-6 to TRBJ2-1; 9 bases are shared with TRBD2. The V gene end was trimmed by 6 bases and the J gene end by 7 bases; junction bases not matched to a gene: 10. This CDR3 is built from 15 residues. Germline V gene lookup returns CDR1 MNHNY and CDR2 SVGAGI (reference sequence). The CDR3 DNA sequence: TGTGCCAGCAGGCACACGGGACTAGCCTCGAATGAGCAGTTCTTC. Amino acid sequence: CASRHTGLASNEQFF.

V and J are TRBV11-2 and TRBJ1-5; D may be TRBD1 (5 bases). CDR1 is SGHAT, CDR2 FQNNGV, per germline. This CDR3 comprises 16 residues. V was cut by 1 base and J by 7 bases, with 17 bases left in between. The CDR3 region is CASSLGSGVQRQPQHF. The CDR3 bases are TGTGCCAGCAGCTTAGGGTCGGGGGTACAGAGGCAGCCCCAGCATTTT.

The V and J genes are TRBV14 and TRBJ2-3, with D perhaps TRBD2 (5 bases). This CDR3 has 17 residues. Trimming stripped 3 bases from V and 8 bases from J, with 24 bases between. CDR1 is SGHDN and CDR2 is FVKESK in the germline V gene. As DNA, the CDR3 is TGTGCCAGCAGCCAGGTTGGGAGTGACTTCCACTGGGCTACGCAGTATTTT. It is translated as CASSQVGSDFHWATQYF.

Points on this clone: One end of the junction is discordant with germline, which a read error may explain. The chain recombines TRBV2 with TRBJ1-5, with a tentative D call TRBD1 (6 bases). CDR1 is SNHLY and CDR2 is FYNNEI in the germline V gene. This CDR3 is built from 19 residues. CDR3 nucleotides: TGTGCCAGCAGTGTTGGGCTAGGGGGGCGGGGAGGTCGCAATCGGCCCCAGCATTTT. This codes for CASSVGLGGRGGRNRPQHF.

The count of this clone is one. A read error may explain this, as a much larger clone is one base away. The sample has other DNA sequences that encode this CDR3 too. The chain employs TRBV7-3 and TRBJ1-2; tentatively, D is TRBD1 (6 bases). V was clipped by 5 bases and J by 8 bases, with 24 bases between them. The CDR3 totals 16 residues. Germline V CDR1 and CDR2: SGHTA, FQGTGA. The CDR3 is CASSRRSGDGGEGYTF. The CDR3 DNA reads TGTGCCAGCAGCCGTAGATCAGGGGACGGGGGGGAGGGCTACACCTTC.

V is TRBV5-6 and J is TRBJ1-1; D might be TRBD1 (6 bases). With 4 bases removed from V and 11 bases from J, the gap between germline ends came to 15 bases. In germline, CDR1 is SGHDT, CDR2 YYEEEE. The CDR3 is 12 amino acids. The CDR3 loop reads CASSPLGAGAFF. As DNA, the CDR3 is TGTGCCAGCAGCCCTTTGGGGGCGGGGGCTTTCTTT.

The chain links TRBV28 to TRBJ1-1; a possible D gene is TRBD1 (5 bases). V lost 2 bases to trimming and J lost 4 bases, with 11 bases between them. Germline CDR1 reads MDHEN; CDR2 reads SYDVKM. This CDR3 contains 14 residues. The CDR3 loop is CASSLSSGLTEAFF. For the CDR3, the DNA is TGTGCCAGCAGTTTAAGTTCAGGGCTCACTGAAGCTTTCTTT.

The V and J genes are TRBV4-3 and TRBJ1-2; 8 bases fit TRBD1. Trimming cost V 1 base and J 4 bases; bases outside gene matches: 2. This CDR3 contains 14 residues. Germline values: CDR1 LGHNA, CDR2 YSLEER. The CDR3 loop is CASSQGTGSYGYTF. The DNA of the CDR3 is TGCGCCAGCAGCCAAGGGACAGGGAGCTATGGCTACACCTTC.

The chain combines TRBV19 with TRBJ1-5; D is perhaps TRBD1 (6 bases). The V gene's germline CDR1 is LNHDA and CDR2 SQIVND (reference sequence). With 4 bases removed from V and 6 bases from J, the gap between germline ends came to 19 bases. The CDR3 covers 16 residues. In nucleotides, the CDR3 is TGTGCCAGTAGTAACCCCCCAGGGGTGGGGGCTCAGCCCCAGCATTTT. This codes for CASSNPPGVGAQPQHF.

CDR3 DNA sequence: TGTGCCAGCAGTTTCGTACAGGCGAACACCGGGGAGCTGTTTTTT. Amino acid sequence: CASSFVQANTGELFF. The chain is built from TRBV27 and TRBJ2-2, with D maybe TRBD1 (5 bases). Germline V gene lookup returns CDR1 MNHEY and CDR2 SMNVEV (reference sequence). This CDR3 contains 15 residues. Trimming removed 3 bases at V and 0 bases at J, with 8 bases between.

The chain employs TRBV7-9 and TRBJ1-1, with D unclear. Trimming stripped 5 bases from V and 1 base from J, with 8 bases between. This CDR3 is built from 13 residues. Per germline, CDR1 SEHNR and CDR2 FQNEAQ (reference sequence). The CDR3 spells CASSLKWNTEAFF. CDR3 coding DNA: TGTGCCAGCAGCCTAAAATGGAACACTGAAGCTTTCTTT.

The chain has TRBV19 and TRBJ2-3; a weak D match, TRBD1 (5 bases). V dropped 3 bases and J dropped 4 bases, with 17 bases sitting between them. The length of the CDR3 is 16 residues. CDR1 and CDR2 from the germline V gene are LNHDA and SQIVND (reference sequence). The CDR3 bases are TGTGCCAGTAGTATGGGGCAGGGCCGTCGAGCAGATACGCAGTATTTT. The encoded protein is CASSMGQGRRADTQYF.

The genes are TRBV5-1 and TRBJ1-1, with TRBD1 identical over 10 bases. The junction had 6 bases not matched to a gene; V was cut back by 2 bases and J by 5 bases. Germline V gene sequence: CDR1 SGHRS, CDR2 YFSETQ. This CDR3 region has 15 residues. In nucleotides, the CDR3 is TGCGCCAGCAGCTTTACCGGACAGGGGGGGACTGAAGCTTTCTTT. Protein: CASSFTGQGGTEAFF.

V and J are TRBV10-2 and TRBJ1-5; no firm D call. Germline-derived CDR1 and CDR2 are WSHSY and SAAADI. Trimming removed 4 bases from V and 5 bases from J, with 12 bases in between. The CDR3 totals 14 residues. The CDR3 DNA sequence: TGCGCCAGCAGTGTGGAAGGGTTCGATCAGCCCCAGCATTTT. Protein sequence: CASSVEGFDQPQHF.

The chain links TRBV5-1 to TRBJ2-4; tentatively, D is TRBD1 (6 bases). Looked up from germline, CDR1 is SGHRS and CDR2 is YFSETQ. CDR3 size: 14 residues. V was trimmed by 4 bases and J by 7 bases, leaving 15 bases between them. The CDR3 DNA reads TGCGCCAGCAGCGACCTTACGGGACACAACATTCAGTACTTC. This sequence encodes CASSDLTGHNIQYF.

The DNA for the CDR3 is TGTGCCAGCAGTTCTTCTTCTAGCACAGATACGCAGTATTTT. It translates to CASSSSSSTDTQYF. The genes are TRBV7-9 and TRBJ2-3, with D hard to call. CDR3 length: 14 amino acids. Germline-derived CDR1 and CDR2 are SEHNR and FQNEAQ (reference sequence). Trimming took off 6 bases at V and 0 bases at J, with 10 bases between the two ends.

The chain links TRBV28 to TRBJ1-2; 7 bases are shared with TRBD1. The junction had 7 bases not matched to a gene; V was cut back by 6 bases and J by 3 bases. The CDR3 sequence is 14 residues long. Germline CDR1 reads MDHEN; CDR2 reads SYDVKM. CDR3 loop: CASSEPTGYYGYTF. CDR3 DNA sequence: TGTGCCAGCAGCGAACCGACAGGGTACTATGGCTACACCTTC.

The CDR3 protein is CASSELGSSYEQYV. In DNA, the CDR3 is TGTGCCAGCAGTGAATTGGGCAGCTCCTACGAGCAGTACGTC. This sequence joins TRBV6-1 and TRBJ2-7; no clear D. Looked up from germline, CDR1 is MNHNS and CDR2 is SASEGT. Trimming left V 2 bases short and J 0 bases short, with 8 bases between. CDR3 length: 14 residues.

V is TRBV19 and J is TRBJ1-5, with 7 bases lining up with TRBD1. This CDR3 region has 16 residues. Germline CDR1 and CDR2: LNHDA and SQIVND (reference sequence). The junction had 10 bases not matched to a gene; V was cut back by 4 bases and J by 4 bases. CDR3 amino acids: CASSRDRREGNQPQHF. The CDR3, as DNA: TGTGCCAGTAGTAGGGACAGACGGGAAGGAAATCAGCCCCAGCATTTT.

V and J are TRBV19 and TRBJ2-7; unclear D gene. The V gene's germline CDR1 is LNHDA and CDR2 SQIVND (reference sequence). V was clipped by 4 bases and J by 2 bases, with 9 bases between them. This CDR3 has 13 amino acids. The CDR3 DNA sequence: TGTGCCAGTAGTAACAACCCACCCTACGAGCAGTACTTC. The encoded protein is CASSNNPPYEQYF.

The chain employs TRBV13 and TRBJ2-5, with D possibly TRBD1 on 6 matching bases. Germline CDR1 is PRHDT and CDR2 is FYEKMQ (reference sequence). Trimming cost V 6 bases and J 7 bases, with 12 bases left between them. CDR3 size: 12 residues. Here the CDR3 reads CASSAGASTQYF. The CDR3 nucleotides are TGTGCCAGCAGTGCAGGGGCATCGACCCAGTACTTC. The full variable domain, its missing parts supplied by reference TRBV13 and TRBJ2-5, is AAGVIQSPRHLIKEKRETATLKCYPIPRHDTVYWYQQGPGQDPQFLISFYEKMQSDKGSIPDRFSAQQFSDYHSELNMSSLELGDSALYFCASSAGASTQYFGPGTRLLVL.

As for this clone: This sample also contains other DNA sequences that code for the same CDR3. The J gene is TRBJ1-3, the V gene TRBV9; TRBD1 might be the D (5 bases). V lost 2 bases and J 3 bases, leaving 6 bases between the germline ends. This CDR3 is built from 13 residues. CDR1 and CDR2 from the germline V gene are SGDLS and YYNGEE. The CDR3 region has the DNA TGTGCCAGCAGCGTGGGGGTTGGAAACACCATATATTTT. It encodes CASSVGVGNTIYF. The whole variable domain, remainder taken from reference TRBV9 and TRBJ1-3, is DSGVTQTPKHLITATGQRVTLRCSPRSGDLSVYWYQQSLDQGLQFLIQYYNGEERAKGNILERFSAQQFPDLHSELNLSSLELGDSALYFCASSVGVGNTIYFGEGSWLTVV.

The V gene is TRBV5-1, the J gene TRBJ1-1; D uncertain. This CDR3 has 13 residues. CDR1 SGHRS and CDR2 YFSETQ come from the germline V gene. V lost 0 bases and J lost 1, with 4 bases in between. Written as DNA, the CDR3 is TGCGCCAGCAGCTTGGCCGGGAACACTGAAGCTTTCTTT. It encodes CASSLAGNTEAFF.

The V and J genes are TRBV11-2 and TRBJ2-5, with 10 bases that match TRBD2. CDR1 SGHAT and CDR2 FQNNGV come from the germline V gene. This CDR3 comprises 17 residues. V was clipped by 0 bases and J by 1 base; unmatched bases: 5. The CDR3: CASSLDRASGGQETQYF. The CDR3 nucleotides are TGTGCCAGCAGCTTAGATAGGGCTAGCGGGGGCCAAGAGACCCAGTACTTC.

There are a few counts of this clone. The rearrangement uses TRBV28 and TRBJ1-4, with a possible D match to TRBD1 (6 bases). The CDR3 runs 14 residues. V was trimmed by 6 bases and J by 7 bases, leaving 15 bases between them. CDR1 and CDR2 from the germline V gene are MDHEN and SYDVKM. CDR3 DNA sequence: TGTGCCAGCAGAATAGGGGGGGAGAGTGAAAAACTGTTTTTT. Amino acid sequence: CASRIGGESEKLFF.

The V and J genes are TRBV27 and TRBJ1-6, with D uncertain. Trimming removed 5 bases at V and 10 bases at J, with 12 bases between. This CDR3 is built from 13 residues. Germline assignment: CDR1 MNHEY and CDR2 SMNVEV (reference sequence). CDR3 coding DNA: TGTGCCAGCAGTCCTGGGTTTGCGTCACCCCTCCACTTT. It is translated as CASSPGFASPLHF.